This entry describes one T cell receptor beta chain. Its target is unknown. TCRdb's table, derived via immunoSEQ multiplex PCR, lists solely in-frame clones and lacks some. Of roughly 150,000 clones in the sample, around 90% were seen once. The CDR3 loop spans 15 amino acids. Trimming took 5 bases from V and 5 from J; bases not matched to a gene: 12. Germline V lookup: CDR1 SGHAT, CDR2 FQNNGV. This sample was included in a study of T cell responses to AZD1222 COVID-19 vaccine. Study results and caveats: In a largely white British group with more females than males, clonal diversity was possibly underestimated. Baseline testing showed seropositivity in only six or seven AZD1222 recipients.

The TCR comes from an adult in good health. This chain connects TRBV11-2 to TRBJ2-7; 7 bases align to TRBD1. The sequencing here drew on peripheral blood, taken on day 0 of AZD1222 vaccination. The CDR3 region has the DNA TGTGCCAGCAGCAGAACCACAGGGGCTCGGGACGAGCAGTACTTC. This gives the protein CASSRTTGARDEQYF. Together with reference TRBV11-2 and TRBJ2-7, the CDR3 gives the full variable domain: EAGVAQSPRYKIIEKRQSVAFWCNPISGHATLYWYQQILGQGPKLLIQFQNNGVVDDSQLPKDRFSAERLKGVDSTLKIQPAKLEDSAVYLCASSRTTGARDEQYFGPGTRLTVT.